This T cell receptor beta chain originates from a study of T cell responses to AZD1222 COVID-19 vaccine. Notes on the study in general: Baseline seropositivity characterized only a handful of AZD1222 recipients. Distributed over spike, vaccine-associated CD4 TCRs predominated at 160-218 and 743-854. Possibly, clonal diversity was underestimated; donors were largely white British and included more females. The peak T cell response came first, and repertoires were sampled only after it.

V lost 1 base to trimming and J lost 4 bases, with 14 bases between them. Germline CDR1 SGHDT, CDR2 YYEEEE. CDR3 size: 15 residues. The repertoire was sequenced with immunoSEQ multiplex PCR; TCRdb's copy has only in-frame clones and lacks some. The profile shows over 95,000 clones, 91% of them singletons. Details on this clone: Its specificity is not known.

Material: peripheral blood, obtained on day 0 of AZD1222 vaccination. The receptor was derived from an adult in good health. J is TRBJ1-2 and V is TRBV5-6; D possibly corresponds to TRBD1 (5 bases). The DNA of the CDR3 is TGTGCCAGCAGCTTGCCAGGGCCTACCCCCTATGGCTACACCTTC. Translating it yields CASSLPGPTPYGYTF.